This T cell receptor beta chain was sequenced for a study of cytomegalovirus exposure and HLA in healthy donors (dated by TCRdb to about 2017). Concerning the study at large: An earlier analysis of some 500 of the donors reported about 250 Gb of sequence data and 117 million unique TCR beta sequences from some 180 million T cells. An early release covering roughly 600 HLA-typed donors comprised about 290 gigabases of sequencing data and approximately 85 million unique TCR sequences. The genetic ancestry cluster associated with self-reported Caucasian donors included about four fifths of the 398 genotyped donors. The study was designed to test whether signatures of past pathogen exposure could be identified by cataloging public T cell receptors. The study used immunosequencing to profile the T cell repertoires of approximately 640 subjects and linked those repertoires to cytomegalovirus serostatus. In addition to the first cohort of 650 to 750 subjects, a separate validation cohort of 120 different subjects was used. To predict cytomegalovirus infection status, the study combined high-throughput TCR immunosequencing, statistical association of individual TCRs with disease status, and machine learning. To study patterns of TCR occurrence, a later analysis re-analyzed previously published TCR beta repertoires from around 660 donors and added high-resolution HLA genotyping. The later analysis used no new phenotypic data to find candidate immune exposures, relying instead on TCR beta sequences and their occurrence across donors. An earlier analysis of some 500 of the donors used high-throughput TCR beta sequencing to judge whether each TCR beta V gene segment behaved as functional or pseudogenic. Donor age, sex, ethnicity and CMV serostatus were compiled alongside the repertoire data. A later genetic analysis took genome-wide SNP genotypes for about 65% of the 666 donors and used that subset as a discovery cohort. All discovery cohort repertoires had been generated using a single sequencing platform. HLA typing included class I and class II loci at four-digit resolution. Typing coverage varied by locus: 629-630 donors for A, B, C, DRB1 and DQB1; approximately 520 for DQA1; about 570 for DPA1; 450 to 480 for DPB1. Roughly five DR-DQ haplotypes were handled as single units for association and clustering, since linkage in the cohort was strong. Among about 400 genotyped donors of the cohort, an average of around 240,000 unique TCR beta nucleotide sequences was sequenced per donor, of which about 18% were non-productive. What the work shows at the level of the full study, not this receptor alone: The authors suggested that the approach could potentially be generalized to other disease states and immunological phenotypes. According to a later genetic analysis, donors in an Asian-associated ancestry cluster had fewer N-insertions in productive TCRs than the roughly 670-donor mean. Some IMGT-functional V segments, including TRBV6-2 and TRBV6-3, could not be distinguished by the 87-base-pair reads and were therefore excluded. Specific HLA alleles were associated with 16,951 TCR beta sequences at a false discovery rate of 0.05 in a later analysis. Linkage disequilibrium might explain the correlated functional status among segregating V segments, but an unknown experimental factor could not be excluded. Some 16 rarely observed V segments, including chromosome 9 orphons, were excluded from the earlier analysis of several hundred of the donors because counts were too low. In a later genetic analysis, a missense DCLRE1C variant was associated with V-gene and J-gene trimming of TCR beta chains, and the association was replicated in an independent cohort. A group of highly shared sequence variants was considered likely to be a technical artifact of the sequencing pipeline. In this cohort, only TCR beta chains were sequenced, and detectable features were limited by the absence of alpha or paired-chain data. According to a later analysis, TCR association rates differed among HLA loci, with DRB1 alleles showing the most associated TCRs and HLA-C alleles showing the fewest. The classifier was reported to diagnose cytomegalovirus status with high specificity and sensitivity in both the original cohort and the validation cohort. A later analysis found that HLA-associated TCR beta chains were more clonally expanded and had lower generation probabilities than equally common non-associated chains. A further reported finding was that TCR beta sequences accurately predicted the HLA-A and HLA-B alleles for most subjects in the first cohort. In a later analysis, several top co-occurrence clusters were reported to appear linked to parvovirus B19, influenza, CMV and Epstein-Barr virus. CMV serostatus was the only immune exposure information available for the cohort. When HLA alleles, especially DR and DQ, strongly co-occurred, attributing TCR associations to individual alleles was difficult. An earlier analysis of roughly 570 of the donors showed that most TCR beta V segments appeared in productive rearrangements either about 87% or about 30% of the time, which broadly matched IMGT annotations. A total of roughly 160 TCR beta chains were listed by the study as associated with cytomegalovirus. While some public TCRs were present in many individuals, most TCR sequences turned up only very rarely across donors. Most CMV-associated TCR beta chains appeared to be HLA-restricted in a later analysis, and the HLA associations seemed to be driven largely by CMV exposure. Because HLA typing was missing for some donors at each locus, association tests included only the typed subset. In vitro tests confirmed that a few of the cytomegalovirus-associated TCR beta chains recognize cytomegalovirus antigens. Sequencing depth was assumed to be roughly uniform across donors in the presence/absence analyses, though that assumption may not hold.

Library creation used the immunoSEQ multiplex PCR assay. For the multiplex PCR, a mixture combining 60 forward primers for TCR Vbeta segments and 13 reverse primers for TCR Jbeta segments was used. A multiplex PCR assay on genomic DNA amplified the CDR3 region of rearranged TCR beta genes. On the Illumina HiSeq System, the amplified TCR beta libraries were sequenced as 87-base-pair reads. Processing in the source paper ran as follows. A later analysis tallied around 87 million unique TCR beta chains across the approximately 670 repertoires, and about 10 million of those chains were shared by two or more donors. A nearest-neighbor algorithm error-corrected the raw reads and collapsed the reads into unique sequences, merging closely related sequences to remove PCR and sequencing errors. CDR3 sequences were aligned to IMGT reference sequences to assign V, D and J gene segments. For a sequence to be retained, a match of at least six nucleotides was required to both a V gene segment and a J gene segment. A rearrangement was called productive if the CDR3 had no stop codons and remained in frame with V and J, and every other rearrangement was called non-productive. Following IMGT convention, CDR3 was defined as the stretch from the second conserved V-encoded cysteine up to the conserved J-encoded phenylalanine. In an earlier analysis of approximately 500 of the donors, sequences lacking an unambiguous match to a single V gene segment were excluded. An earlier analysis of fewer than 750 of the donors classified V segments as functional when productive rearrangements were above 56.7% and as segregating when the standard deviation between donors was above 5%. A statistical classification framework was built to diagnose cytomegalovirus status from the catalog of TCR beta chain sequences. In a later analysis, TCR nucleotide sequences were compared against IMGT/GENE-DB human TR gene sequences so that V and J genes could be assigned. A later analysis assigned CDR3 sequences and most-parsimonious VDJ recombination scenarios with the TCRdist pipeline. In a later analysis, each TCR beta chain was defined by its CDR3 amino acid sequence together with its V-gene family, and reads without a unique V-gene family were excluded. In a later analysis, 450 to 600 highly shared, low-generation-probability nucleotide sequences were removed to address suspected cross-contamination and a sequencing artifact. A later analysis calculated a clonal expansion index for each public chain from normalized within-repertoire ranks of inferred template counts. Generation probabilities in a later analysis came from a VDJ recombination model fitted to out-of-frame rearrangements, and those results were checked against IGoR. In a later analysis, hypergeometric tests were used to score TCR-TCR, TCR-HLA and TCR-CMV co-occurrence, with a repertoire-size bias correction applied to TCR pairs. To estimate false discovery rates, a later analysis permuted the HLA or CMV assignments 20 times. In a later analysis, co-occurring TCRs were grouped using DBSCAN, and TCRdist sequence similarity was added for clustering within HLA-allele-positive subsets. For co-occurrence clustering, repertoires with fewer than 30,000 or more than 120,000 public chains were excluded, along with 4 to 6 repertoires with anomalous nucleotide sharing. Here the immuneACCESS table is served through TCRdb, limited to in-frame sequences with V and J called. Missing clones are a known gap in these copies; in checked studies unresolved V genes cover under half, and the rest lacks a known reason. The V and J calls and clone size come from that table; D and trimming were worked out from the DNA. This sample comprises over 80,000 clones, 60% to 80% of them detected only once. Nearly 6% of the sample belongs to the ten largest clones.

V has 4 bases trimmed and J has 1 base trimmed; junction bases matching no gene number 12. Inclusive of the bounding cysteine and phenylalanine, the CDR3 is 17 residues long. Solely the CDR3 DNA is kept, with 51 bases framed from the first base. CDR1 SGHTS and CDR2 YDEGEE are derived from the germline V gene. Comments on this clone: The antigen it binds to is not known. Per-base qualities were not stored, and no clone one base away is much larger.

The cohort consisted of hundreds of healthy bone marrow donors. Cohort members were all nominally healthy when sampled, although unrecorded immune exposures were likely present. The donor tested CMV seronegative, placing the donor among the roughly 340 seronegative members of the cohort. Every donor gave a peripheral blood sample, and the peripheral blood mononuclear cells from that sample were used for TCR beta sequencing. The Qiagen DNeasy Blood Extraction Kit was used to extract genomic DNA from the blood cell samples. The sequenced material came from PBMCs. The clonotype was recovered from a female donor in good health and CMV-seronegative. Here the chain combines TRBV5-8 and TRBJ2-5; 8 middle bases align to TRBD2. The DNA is TGTGCCAGCAGCCGGGAGGGAACCGGCAGGGTCCAAGAGACCCAGTACTTC. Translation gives CASSREGTGRVQETQYF.